Below, one TCR beta chain is given with its context. Its specificity is unknown. The read stops 3 residues short of the end of the CDR3; the missing end is completed from the germline J gene. This sample was included in a study of T cell clonality in common variable immunodeficiency. Study findings and constraints: Fewer deletions and N-nucleotide insertions were reportedly seen in common variable immunodeficiency TCR beta sequences. What drives increased CVID clonality needs T cell subpopulation sequencing.

V lost 10 bases and J 0 bases, leaving 10 bases between the germline ends. The V gene's germline CDR1 is SEHNR and CDR2 FQNEAQ (reference sequence). The CDR3 spans 12 residues. Both groups were predominantly of Caucasian heritage. Blood came from CVID subjects not ill and not taking immunomodulatory or immunosuppressive medication. Each donor provided about 4.5 to 8.5 ml of heparinized whole blood. The protocol was immunoSEQ multiplex PCR, while the TCRdb copy is restricted to in-frame clones and leaves out a portion. Observed in the sample are around 21,000 clones, none of them singletons. The sample taken for sequencing was peripheral blood mononuclear cells. This receptor was taken from a human donor with common variable immunodeficiency. The rearrangement links TRBV7-9 to TRBJ2-7; D remains ambiguous. CDR3 DNA, as far as it was read: TGTGCCACGGCGGAGAACTCCTACGAG. It translates to CATAENSYE. The full-length CDR3 reads as CATAENSYEQYF.